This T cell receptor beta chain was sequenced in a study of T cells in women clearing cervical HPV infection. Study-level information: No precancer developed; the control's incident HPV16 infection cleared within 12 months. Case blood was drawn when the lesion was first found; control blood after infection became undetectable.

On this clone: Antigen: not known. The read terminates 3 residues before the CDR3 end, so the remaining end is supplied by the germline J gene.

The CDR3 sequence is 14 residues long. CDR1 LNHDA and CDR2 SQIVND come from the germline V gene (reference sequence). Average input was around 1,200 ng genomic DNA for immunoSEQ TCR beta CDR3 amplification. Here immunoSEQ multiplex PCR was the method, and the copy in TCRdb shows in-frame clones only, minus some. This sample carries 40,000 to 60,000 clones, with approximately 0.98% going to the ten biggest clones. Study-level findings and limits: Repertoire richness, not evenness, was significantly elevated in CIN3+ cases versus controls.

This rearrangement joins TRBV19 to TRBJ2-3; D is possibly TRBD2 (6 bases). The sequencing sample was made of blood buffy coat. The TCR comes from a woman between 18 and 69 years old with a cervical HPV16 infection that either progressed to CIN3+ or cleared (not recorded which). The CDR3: CASSGLDSNQPQYF. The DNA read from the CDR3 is TGTGCCAGCTCGGGACTCGATTCCAATCAGCCG.